This T cell receptor (beta chain) was obtained from a study of T cell responses to AZD1222 COVID-19 vaccine. Whole-study findings and limits: Spike-specific TCR breadth and depth both grew after two AZD1222 doses.

Details on this clone: Its antigen is unidentified.

Libraries were prepared by immunoSEQ multiplex PCR; TCRdb keeps only in-frame clonotypes and omits some of them. The repertoire consists of around 190,000 clones, with about 86% occurring once and the leading ten covering approximately 0.49%. Per germline, CDR1 KGHSH and CDR2 LQKENI. The junction had 3 bases not matched to a gene; V was cut back by 1 base and J by 8 bases. CDR3 length equals 14 residues. The gene calls are TRBV18 and TRBJ1-2; 11 nucleotides align to TRBD1. The sequence derives from an adult in good health. Sequenced material: peripheral blood, taken on day 0 of AZD1222 vaccination. The CDR3: CASSPQDRGRGYTF. In nucleotides, the CDR3 is TGTGCCAGCTCACCACAGGACAGGGGGCGAGGCTACACCTTC.